The clone carrying this T cell receptor beta chain came up a few times. The source of the sample is a study of beta chain features in type 1 diabetes. Sequenced material consisted of expressed TCRB transcripts (all of the isolated RNA was reverse transcribed). Method: immunoSEQ multiplex PCR; TCRdb's copy keeps in-frame clones and lacks some. There are approximately 300,000 clones in the sample; 9.5% to 12% occur only once, and approximately 0.016% lies in the top ten. In germline, CDR1 is SGDLS, CDR2 YYNGEE. Trimming took off 2 bases at V and 6 bases at J, with 8 bases between the two ends. CDR3 length equals 13 residues.

This chain uses TRBV9 with TRBJ2-2; D uncertain. Sequenced sample: naive CD4+ T cells from blood. This receptor was taken from a woman in her 30s in good health. This chain's CDR3 is CASSVWAAGELFF. The CDR3 DNA is TGTGCCAGCAGCGTTTGGGCAGCCGGGGAGCTGTTTTTT.